This T cell receptor (beta chain) is from a study of cytomegalovirus exposure and HLA in healthy donors. About the study: The approximately 120 million unique TCR beta sequences, from about 179 million T cells, were found by an earlier analysis. An early data release held 80 million or so unique TCRs from HLA-typed donors. Study-level findings and limits: The majority of CMV-associated TCR beta chains were reported as apparently HLA-restricted in a later analysis.

In the PCR, 60 Vbeta and 13 Jbeta primers were used. Assay used: immunoSEQ multiplex PCR; TCRdb lists only in-frame clones, some missing. The table records some 98,000 clones, around 80% of them present only once. This clone appeared a few times. The target antigen is unknown. Germline lookup yields CDR1 SQVTM and CDR2 ANQGSEA. V shed 3 bases and J 4 bases; nucleotides not matched to a gene: 3. CDR3 length: 16 amino acids. The chain has TRBV29-1 and TRBJ2-1; 16 nucleotides align to TRBD2. Sequencing used PBMCs. This receptor was obtained from a man between 18 and 29 years old in good health and CMV-seropositive. Here the CDR3 reads CSVEGLAGGLYNEQFF. The CDR3 nucleotides read TGCAGCGTTGAGGGACTAGCGGGGGGGCTATACAATGAGCAGTTCTTC.